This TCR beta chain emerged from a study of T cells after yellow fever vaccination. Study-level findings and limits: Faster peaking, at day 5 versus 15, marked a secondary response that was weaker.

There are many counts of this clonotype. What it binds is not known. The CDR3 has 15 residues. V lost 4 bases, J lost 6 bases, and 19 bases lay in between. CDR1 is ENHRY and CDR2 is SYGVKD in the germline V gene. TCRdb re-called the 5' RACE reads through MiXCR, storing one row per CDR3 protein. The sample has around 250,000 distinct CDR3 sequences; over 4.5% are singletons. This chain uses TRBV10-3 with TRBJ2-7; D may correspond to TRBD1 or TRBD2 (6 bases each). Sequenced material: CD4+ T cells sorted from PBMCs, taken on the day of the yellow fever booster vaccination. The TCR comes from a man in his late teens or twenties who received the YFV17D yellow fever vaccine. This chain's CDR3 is CAISASLGGQREQYF. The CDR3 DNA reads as TGTGCCATCAGTGCAAGTTTGGGGGGCCAGCGCGAGCAGTACTTC.